The table lists the clone carrying this T cell receptor (beta chain) with a few counts. Its antigen is currently unknown. The germline V and J ends were trimmed by 1 base and 1 base, with 10 bases remaining between them. CDR1 is SGHTA, CDR2 FQGNSA, per germline. CDR3 length: 15 amino acids. The sample originates from a study of T cells in Graves' hyperthyroidism and ophthalmopathy. In the study overall: Once the initial diagnosis was made, peripheral blood was obtained before any treatment.

TCR beta CDR3 regions were amplified from RNA transcripts. Carried out on the TCR CDR3, a first-round RT-PCR used the HTBI primer set. TCRdb used MiXCR to reprocess the multiplex PCR reads, holding one entry per CDR3 protein. Of under 550,000 distinct CDR3 sequences in the sample, nearly 20% were seen once. Study-wide results and caveats: Most thyroid-expanded clonotypes above 0.001 were also found in blood.

This receptor was obtained from a man aged 35 to 55 with Graves' ophthalmopathy. The sample was blood. The chain uses TRBV7-2 and TRBJ1-2; D is possibly TRBD1 (5 bases). CDR3 loop: CASSLGEGVNYGYTF. CDR3 DNA sequence: TGTGCCAGCAGCTTAGGCGAAGGGGTTAACTATGGCTACACCTTC.